The following is a T cell receptor (beta chain) sequence with its context. Antigen unknown. This CDR3 spans 17 amino acids. V was trimmed by 6 bases and J by 0 bases, leaving 21 bases between them. Germline V gene data show CDR1 as LGHDT and CDR2 as YNNKEL (reference sequence). The data were taken from a study of blood T cells in healthy people across ages. A second PCR, run for roughly 7 to 11 cycles, used a sample-barcoded 5' primer plus a J-beta primer mix. TCRdb ran MiXCR on the 5' RACE reads and lists one entry per CDR3 protein. The data hold approximately 790,000 distinct CDR3 sequences, with around 68% observed a single time. Sample donors were healthy Caucasian individuals that came from Russia, aged 6 to 90. Findings of the study overall: With donor CMV status unknown, expanded clonotype changes were possibly confounded. Since the PBMCs were unsorted, naive and antigen-experienced cells could not be conclusively compared.

Sample: blood. This clonotype was sampled from a young man in good health. V and J are TRBV3-1 and TRBJ2-7, with D unclear. The CDR3, as DNA: TGTGCCAGCAGGAAAACCTACCCAGGTGGAGCCTCCTACGAGCAGTACTTC. Its protein product is CASRKTYPGGASYEQYF.